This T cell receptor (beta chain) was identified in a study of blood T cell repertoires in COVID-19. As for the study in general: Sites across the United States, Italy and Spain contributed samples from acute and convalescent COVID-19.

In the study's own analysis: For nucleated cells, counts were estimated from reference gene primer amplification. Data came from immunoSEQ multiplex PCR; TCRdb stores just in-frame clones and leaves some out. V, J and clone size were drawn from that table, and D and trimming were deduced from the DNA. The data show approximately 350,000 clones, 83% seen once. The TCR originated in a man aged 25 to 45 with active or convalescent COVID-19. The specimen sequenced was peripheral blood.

CDR3 sequence (DNA): TGTGCCACGTCCCAGGGGGCCGCCTACGAGCAGTACTTC. Its protein product is CATSQGAAYEQYF. The rearrangement links TRBV5-4 to TRBJ2-7; TRBD1 aligns across 8 bases. From germline, CDR1 is SGHNT and CDR2 YYREEE (reference sequence). This CDR3 is built from 13 residues. Germline trimming cut 9 bases from V and 2 bases from J; bases unmatched to any gene: 7.